Each of the 11 T cell receptor beta chains below was sequenced from the same sample in a study of cytomegalovirus exposure and HLA in healthy donors. In the PCR, 60 Vbeta and 13 Jbeta primers were used. Generated by immunoSEQ multiplex PCR, the TCRdb table keeps only in-frame clones and is missing some. There are some 110,000 clones in the sample; nearly 80% occur only once, and under 6.5% lies in the top ten. The sequenced sample consisted of PBMCs. These TCRs come from a man in his fifties or sixties in good health and CMV-seropositive.

This chain joins TRBV7-2 and TRBJ2-5, with unresolved D. CDR1 and CDR2 (germline): SGHTA, FQGNSA. The CDR3 covers 14 residues. Trimming took off 2 bases at V and 5 bases at J, with 12 bases between the two ends. CDR3 coding DNA: TGTGCCAGCAGCTTATGGCCCTTGTCCGAGACCCAGTACTTC. Amino acids: CASSLWPLSETQYF.

The chain employs TRBV18 and TRBJ1-1; 12 bases align to TRBD1. The CDR3 is 14 residues long. Trimming removed 5 bases from V and 10 bases from J; junction bases left unmatched: 8. From germline, CDR1 is KGHSH and CDR2 LQKENI. This chain's CDR3 is CASSARDRGQVAFF. The CDR3 DNA sequence: TGTGCCAGCTCAGCCCGGGACAGGGGGCAAGTAGCTTTCTTT.

This clone has just a few counts. The rearrangement uses TRBV4-1 and TRBJ1-5; D gene unclear. The CDR3 is made up of 15 amino acids. CDR1 MGHRA and CDR2 YSYEKL come from the germline V gene. Trimming took 2 bases from V and 0 from J, leaving 8 bases between them. CDR3 in DNA: TGCGCCAGCAGCCAAACCGGGTATAGCAATCAGCCCCAGCATTTT. Translated: CASSQTGYSNQPQHF.

The chain uses TRBV29-1 and TRBJ2-7, with TRBD2 as a possible D gene (6 bases). The CDR3 spans 13 residues. Trimming removed 4 bases from V and 5 bases from J, with 15 bases in between. Per germline, CDR1 SQVTM and CDR2 ANQGSEA. Here the CDR3 DNA reads TGCAGCGTTGGGGGGGTGAGGGGCCACGAGCAGTACTTC. This gives the protein CSVGGVRGHEQYF.

This clone was seen a handful of times. The chain joins TRBV28 to TRBJ2-7; TRBD1 might be the D (6 bases). The germline V and J ends were trimmed by 4 bases and 1 base, with 23 bases remaining between them. The CDR3 extends over 18 amino acids. Germline values: CDR1 MDHEN, CDR2 SYDVKM. The CDR3 DNA follows: TGTGCCAGCAGTTCCCCAAGCCTTCAGGGGCCGAGTTCCTACGAGCAGTACTTC. It yields the protein CASSSPSLQGPSSYEQYF.

V and J are TRBV6-6 and TRBJ2-3, with 7 bases lining up with TRBD2. This CDR3 is built from 15 residues. CDR1 and CDR2 (germline): MNHNY, SVGAGI (reference sequence). The J segment lost 1 base and the V segment lost 2 bases, leaving 3 bases of the junction unmatched. CDR3: CASSYGGEGTDTQYF. The CDR3 nucleotides are TGTGCCAGCAGTTACGGGGGGGAGGGCACAGATACGCAGTATTTT.

This chain links TRBV5-1 with TRBJ2-7; 7 bases match TRBD2. There are 15 residues in the CDR3. In germline, CDR1 is SGHRS, CDR2 YFSETQ. The ends lost 4 bases at V and 2 bases at J; junction bases unmatched: 9. The CDR3 bases are TGCGCCAGCAGCGTGGAAAGCCGGGGGGCCTACGAGCAGTACTTC. Amino acid sequence: CASSVESRGAYEQYF.

The genes are TRBV9 and TRBJ2-1; 7 bases agree with TRBD1. V was clipped by 3 bases and J by 4 bases; unmatched bases: 4. CDR3 length: 14 residues. The V gene's germline CDR1 is SGDLS and CDR2 YYNGEE. The CDR3 here is CASSAQTGYNEQFF. For the CDR3, the DNA is TGTGCCAGCAGCGCCCAGACAGGGTACAATGAGCAGTTCTTC.

Note on this clone: Compared with germline, one end of the junction differs, possibly owing to a read error. The chain links TRBV7-9 to TRBJ2-1; 7 nucleotides line up with TRBD2. This CDR3 is built from 15 residues. Per the germline V gene, CDR1 is SEHNR and CDR2 is FQNEAQ (reference sequence). DNA of the CDR3: TGTGCCAGCAGCATAGCCCTAGGGAGGGTGGACGAGCAGTTCTTC. This encodes CASSIALGRVDEQFF.

The CDR3 coding sequence is TGTGCCAGCAGTTACTCAGGACAGCCGAACACTGAAGCTTTCTTT. Translated: CASSYSGQPNTEAFF. The V and J genes are TRBV6-5 and TRBJ1-1, with TRBD1 as a possible D gene (6 bases). Looked up from germline, CDR1 is MNHEY and CDR2 is SVGAGI. The CDR3 runs 15 residues. V was cut by 0 bases and J by 1 base, with 9 bases left in between.

V is TRBV6-4 and J is TRBJ1-1; TRBD1 matches at 9 bases. The CDR3 runs 14 residues. The germline V gene has CDR1 MRHNA and CDR2 SNTAGT. Trimming at V came to 6 bases and at J to 4 bases, leaving 6 bases not matched to a gene. CDR3 sequence reads: CASRPQGAGTEAFF. The DNA of the CDR3 is TGTGCCAGCAGACCACAGGGGGCGGGCACTGAAGCTTTCTTT.